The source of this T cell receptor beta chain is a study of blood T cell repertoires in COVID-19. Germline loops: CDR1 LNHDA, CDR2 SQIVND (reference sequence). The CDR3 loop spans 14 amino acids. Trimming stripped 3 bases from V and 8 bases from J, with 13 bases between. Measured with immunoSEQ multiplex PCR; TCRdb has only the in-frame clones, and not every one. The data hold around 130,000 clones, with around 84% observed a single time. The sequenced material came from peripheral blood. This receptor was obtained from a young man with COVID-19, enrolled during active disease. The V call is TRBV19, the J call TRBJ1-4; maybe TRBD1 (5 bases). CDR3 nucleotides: TGTGCCAGTAGTATCTGGTCGGGGGGGGAAAAACTGTTTTTT. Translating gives CASSIWSGGEKLFF. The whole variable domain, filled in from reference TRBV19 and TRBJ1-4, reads DGGITQSPKYLFRKEGQNVTLSCEQNLNHDAMYWYRQDPGQGLRLIYYSQIVNDFQKGDIAEGYSVSREKKESFPLTVTSAQKNPTAFYLCASSIWSGGEKLFFGSGTQLSVL.